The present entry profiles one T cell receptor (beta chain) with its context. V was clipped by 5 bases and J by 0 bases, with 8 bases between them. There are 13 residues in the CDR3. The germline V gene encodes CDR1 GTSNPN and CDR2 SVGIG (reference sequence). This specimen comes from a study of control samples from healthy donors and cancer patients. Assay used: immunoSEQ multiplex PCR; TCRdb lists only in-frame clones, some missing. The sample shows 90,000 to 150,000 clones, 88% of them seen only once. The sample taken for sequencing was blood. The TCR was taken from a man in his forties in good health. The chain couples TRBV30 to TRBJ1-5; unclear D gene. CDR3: CAWGLGSNQPQHF. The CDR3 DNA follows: TGTGCCTGGGGTTTGGGTAGCAATCAGCCCCAGCATTTT.